Presented here are 32 T cell receptor beta chains from one specimen sequenced in a study of T cells in Graves' hyperthyroidism and ophthalmopathy. Regions amplified from RNA transcripts were the TCR beta CDR3 regions. First-round RT-PCR with HTBI primers amplified the TCR CDR3 region. TCRdb used MiXCR to reprocess the multiplex PCR reads, holding one entry per CDR3 protein. This sample yields 300,000 to 400,000 distinct CDR3 sequences, of which under 25% are seen a single time; roughly 52% belongs to the top ten. Sequences were obtained from blood. These receptors came from a woman aged 50 to 60 with Graves' hyperthyroidism.

As for this clonotype: One end of the junction varies from germline; a read error may be responsible. The gene calls are TRBV14 and TRBJ2-3, with D possibly matching TRBD1 (6 bases). This CDR3 is 16 amino acids long. Per the germline V gene, CDR1 is SGHDN and CDR2 is FVKESK. The CDR3 bases are TGTACCAGCAGTTCCGGGACAAGGGGCAACACAGATACGCAGTATTTT. Residues: CTSSSGTRGNTDTQYF.

This clonotype was detected ten times or more. The chain joins TRBV28 to TRBJ2-1; 8 bases line up with TRBD2. Trimming at V came to 7 bases and at J to 5 bases, leaving 28 bases not matched to a gene. Germline V gene lookup returns CDR1 MDHEN and CDR2 SYDVKM. The CDR3 extends over 21 amino acids. CDR3 protein: CASIGGRGGGRTRGWDNEQFF. CDR3 nucleotides: TGTGCCAGCATCGGGGGCCGGGGTGGCGGGAGGACCCGTGGATGGGACAATGAGCAGTTCTTC.

There are a few counts of this clonotype. V is TRBV12-3 or TRBV12-4 and J is TRBJ2-2, with D maybe TRBD1 (6 bases). Deletions cut 4 bases from V and 2 bases from J, with 20 bases between. The CDR3 totals 18 residues. CDR3 DNA sequence: TGTGCCAGCAGTTGGGACCTTCAAAAGGGGACAAACACCGGGGAGCTGTTTTTT. It codes for CASSWDLQKGTNTGELFF.

The chain carries TRBV12-3 or TRBV12-4 and TRBJ1-6, with D possibly TRBD1 on 5 matching bases. Trimming shortened V by 2 bases and J by 0 bases, and 14 bases separated the two germline ends. This CDR3 has 18 amino acids. The CDR3 spells CASSLSVAGSSYNSPLHF. CDR3 in DNA: TGTGCCAGCAGTTTATCGGTCGCAGGGAGCTCCTATAATTCACCCCTCCACTTT.

This clonotype was found once. This chain uses TRBV7-3 with TRBJ1-5; the D is unclear. The CDR3 sequence is 16 residues long. V lost 5 bases to trimming and J lost 7 bases, with 21 bases between them. Germline values: CDR1 SGHTA, CDR2 FQGTGA. The CDR3 spells CASSISPAGREQPQHF. In DNA form, the CDR3 reads TGTGCCAGCAGCATCTCCCCGGCGGGGAGGGAACAGCCCCAGCATTTT.

J is TRBJ1-2 and V is TRBV11-2; tentatively, D is TRBD1 (6 bases). CDR1 is SGHAT and CDR2 is FQNNGV in the germline V gene. The CDR3 spans 15 residues. V was trimmed by 5 bases and J by 5 bases, leaving 18 bases between them. CDR3 sequence: CASSPSHRVEYGYTF. CDR3 DNA sequence: TGTGCCAGCAGCCCAAGTCACAGGGTGGAGTATGGCTACACCTTC.

The chain has TRBV18 and TRBJ1-4, with 8 bases matching TRBD1. The CDR3 is made up of 17 amino acids. V lost 4 bases to trimming and J lost 3 bases; unmatched junction nucleotides: 10. Germline V gives CDR1 KGHSH, CDR2 LQKENI. Here the CDR3 DNA reads TGTGCCAGCTCACTAGTGGGCCGACAGGGGTCTAATGAAAAACTGTTTTTT. This sequence encodes CASSLVGRQGSNEKLFF.

Ten or more counts support this clonotype. V gene TRBV7-9 combines with J gene TRBJ2-2; either TRBD1 or TRBD2 may supply D (5 bases each). This CDR3 has 14 amino acids. Germline V lookup: CDR1 SEHNR, CDR2 FQNEAQ (reference sequence). V lost 1 base and J lost 4, with 7 bases in between. The CDR3 loop reads CASSLGGATGELFF. CDR3 DNA sequence: TGTGCCAGCAGCTTAGGAGGGGCCACCGGGGAGCTGTTTTTT.

This clonotype was counted ten times or more. V and J are TRBV3-1 and TRBJ1-1; D not resolved. The ends were cut back, 0 bases at V and 11 bases at J, with 7 bases in the middle. The germline gives CDR1 LGHDT, CDR2 YNNKEL (reference sequence). This CDR3 has 11 amino acids. The CDR3: CASSQDREAFF. The CDR3 nucleotides are TGTGCCAGCAGCCAAGATAGGGAGGCTTTCTTT.

The rearrangement links TRBV2 to TRBJ2-2; unclear D gene. Trimming pared 3 bases from V and 1 base from J, leaving 6 bases between. CDR1 SNHLY and CDR2 FYNNEI come from the germline V gene. The CDR3 loop spans 14 amino acids. The CDR3 loop reads CASSDRQNTGELFF. In DNA, the CDR3 is TGTGCCAGCAGTGATAGGCAGAACACCGGGGAGCTGTTTTTT. Based on the CDR3 plus reference TRBV2 and TRBJ2-2, the full variable domain is EPEVTQTPSHQVTQMGQEVILRCVPISNHLYFYWYRQILGQKVEFLVSFYNNEISEKSEIFDDQFSVERPDGSNFTLKIRSTKLEDSAMYFCASSDRQNTGELFFGEGSRLTVL.

This clonotype was recorded at least ten times. The rearrangement joins TRBV18 to TRBJ2-7; D may be TRBD1 (6 bases). The germline gives CDR1 KGHSH, CDR2 LQKENI. The CDR3 has 16 amino acids. The V end lost 2 bases, the J end lost 2 bases, and 16 bases lay between the germline ends. CDR3 region: CASSPNMAGVAYEQYF. The CDR3 nucleotides read TGTGCCAGCTCACCAAATATGGCAGGGGTGGCCTACGAGCAGTACTTC. Full variable domain (missing parts from reference TRBV18 and TRBJ2-7): NAGVMQNPRHLVRRRGQEARLRCSPMKGHSHVYWYRQLPEEGLKFMVYLQKENIIDESGMPKERFSAEFPKEGPSILRIQQVVRGDSAAYFCASSPNMAGVAYEQYFGPGTRLTVT.

This clonotype came up many times. The chain links TRBV3-1 to TRBJ2-3; 11 bases align to TRBD2. Germline loops: CDR1 LGHDT, CDR2 YNNKEL (reference sequence). The CDR3 totals 14 residues. J gave up 13 bases and V 0 bases, and 6 bases lay outside the gene matches. The DNA of the CDR3 is TGTGCCAGCAGCCAAGAAGCGACTAGCGGGGAGGAGTATTTT. Protein: CASSQEATSGEEYF.

The chain carries TRBV7-9 and TRBJ2-3; a weak D match, TRBD2 (7 bases). The V end was cut by 6 bases, the J end by 0 bases, with 19 bases between. Germline values: CDR1 SEHNR, CDR2 FQNEAQ (reference sequence). The CDR3 consists of 17 residues. CDR3 protein: CASSPLRGGQSTDTQYF. The CDR3, as DNA: TGTGCCAGCAGTCCCCTGAGGGGGGGGCAGAGCACAGATACGCAGTATTTT.

The V and J genes are TRBV20-1 and TRBJ2-5; D is perhaps TRBD2 (6 bases). V lost 2 bases and J lost 5, with 12 bases in between. Germline values: CDR1 DFQATT, CDR2 SNEGSKA (reference sequence). CDR3 size: 13 residues. The CDR3 DNA follows: TGCAGTGCTAGAAGGGGTGGAGGGGAGACCCAGTACTTC. It codes for CSARRGGGETQYF.

Points on this clonotype: The CDR3 does not close with the conserved phenylalanine or tryptophan, likely indicating a read error. The chain employs TRBV5-1 and TRBJ2-7; maybe TRBD2 (6 bases). Germline CDR1 and CDR2: SGHRS and YFSETQ. This CDR3 region has 14 residues. V lost 3 bases to trimming and J lost 1 base, with 11 bases between them. This CDR3 is CASSWRGSSYEQYL. CDR3 sequence (DNA): TGCGCCAGCAGCTGGCGGGGCAGTTCCTACGAGCAGTACCTC.

This clonotype was recorded at least ten times. The V and J genes are TRBV12-3 or TRBV12-4 and TRBJ2-7; 7 bases agree with TRBD1. Trimming removed 5 bases from V and 3 bases from J; junction bases left unmatched: 10. This CDR3 comprises 15 residues. The CDR3 coding sequence is TGTGCCAGCAGTATGAGACAGGGTGGTAACTACGAGCAGTACTTC. Its protein product is CASSMRQGGNYEQYF.

This rearrangement joins TRBV20-1 to TRBJ1-6; 9 positions agree with TRBD1. Germline CDR1 and CDR2: DFQATT and SNEGSKA (reference sequence). The V and J ends lost 5 bases and 3 bases, in that order; junction bases with no gene match: 5. The CDR3 is 15 amino acids. DNA for the CDR3: TGCAGTGCTTATGGACAGGGGCGCTATAATTCACCCCTCCACTTT. As protein: CSAYGQGRYNSPLHF.

This clonotype was seen a few times. This chain links TRBV5-1 with TRBJ2-5; 9 nucleotides line up with TRBD2. This CDR3 spans 14 amino acids. The ends lost 4 bases at V and 4 bases at J; junction bases unmatched: 5. Germline assignment: CDR1 SGHRS and CDR2 YFSETQ. CDR3 bases: TGCGCCAGCAGCCCCCGGACTAGCGCAGAGACCCAGTACTTC. It codes for CASSPRTSAETQYF.

In this sample, this clonotype turned up a few times. The chain has TRBV6-2 or TRBV6-3 and TRBJ2-7; 8 positions agree with TRBD2. Germline-derived CDR1 and CDR2 are MNHEY and SVGEGT. Trimming at V came to 5 bases and at J to 2 bases, leaving 5 bases not matched to a gene. The CDR3 consists of 14 residues. CDR3 sequence reads: CASSTAGAAYEQYF. For the CDR3, the DNA is TGTGCCAGCAGTACAGCGGGAGCGGCCTACGAGCAGTACTTC.

This clonotype was recorded a few times. The chain employs TRBV10-3 and TRBJ2-3, with D hard to call. Germline-derived CDR1 and CDR2 are ENHRY and SYGVKD. This CDR3 is 14 amino acids long. V lost 6 bases and J 1 base, leaving 11 bases between the germline ends. The CDR3 DNA reads as TGTGCCATCAGGGCTTCGGGTGGCACAGATACGCAGTATTTT. Translated: CAIRASGGTDTQYF.

For this clonotype: A read error may produce the germline difference seen at one junction end. The chain carries TRBV19 and TRBJ2-3, with 11 bases identical to TRBD2. In germline, CDR1 is LNHDA, CDR2 SQIVND (reference sequence). The CDR3 spans 16 residues. In DNA form, the CDR3 reads TGTGCCAGTACCCTAGGGGGACTAGCGGTAAGAGATGCGCAGTATTTT. Translation gives CASTLGGLAVRDAQYF.

This clonotype was counted ten times or more. The genes are TRBV15 and TRBJ1-1; TRBD1 might be the D (5 bases). Germline CDR1 is LNHNV and CDR2 is YYDKDF (reference sequence). The CDR3 is 13 amino acids. Trimming pared 4 bases from V and 4 bases from J, leaving 10 bases between. CDR3 region: CATSIGTGTEAFF. The CDR3 DNA reads as TGTGCCACCAGCATTGGGACGGGCACTGAAGCTTTCTTT.

The CDR3 nucleotides are TGCAGTGCTAGGGGAGGGGCTGGGGACATTCAGTACTTC. Translating gives CSARGGAGDIQYF. This chain links TRBV20-1 with TRBJ2-4, with 7 bases lining up with TRBD2. The CDR3 covers 13 residues. Trimming took 3 bases from V and 8 from J; bases not matched to a gene: 7. Per germline, CDR1 DFQATT and CDR2 SNEGSKA (reference sequence).

There are many counts of this clonotype. The chain recombines TRBV7-9 with TRBJ1-5, with D possibly TRBD1 on 5 matching bases. V was pared by 4 bases and J by 5 bases, with 12 bases between. The V gene's germline CDR1 is SEHNR and CDR2 FQNEAQ (reference sequence). The CDR3 length is 14 residues. In DNA form, the CDR3 reads TGTGCCAGCAGCTGGGACGGGAGGGATCAGCCCCAGCATTTT. Translation gives CASSWDGRDQPQHF.

This clonotype was seen many times. The V and J genes are TRBV18 and TRBJ2-1; a possible D gene is TRBD1 (6 bases). CDR1 and CDR2 from the germline V gene are KGHSH and LQKENI. The CDR3 totals 15 residues. Trimming shortened V by 0 bases and J by 1 base, and 7 bases separated the two germline ends. CDR3 sequence reads: CASSPPGQSYNEQFF. The CDR3 nucleotides are TGTGCCAGCTCACCACCTGGACAGTCCTACAATGAGCAGTTCTTC. Variable domain in full (rest from reference TRBV18 and TRBJ2-1): NAGVMQNPRHLVRRRGQEARLRCSPMKGHSHVYWYRQLPEEGLKFMVYLQKENIIDESGMPKERFSAEFPKEGPSILRIQQVVRGDSAAYFCASSPPGQSYNEQFFGPGTRLTVL.

Many counts were recorded for this clonotype. The CDR3, as DNA: TGTGCCAGCAGCTTTGCTCCGGGACTAGCGGGAGGGGGCTCCTACGAGCAGTACTTC. Translation gives CASSFAPGLAGGGSYEQYF. The chain recombines TRBV11-3 with TRBJ2-7; 16 positions agree with TRBD2. The V gene end was trimmed by 3 bases and the J gene end by 0 bases; junction bases not matched to a gene: 8. Germline values: CDR1 SGHNT, CDR2 YENEEA. The CDR3 is made up of 19 amino acids. The full variable domain, completed using reference TRBV11-3 and TRBJ2-7, is EAGVVQSPRYKIIEKKQPVAFWCNPISGHNTLYWYLQNLGQGPELLIRYENEEAVDDSQLPKDRFSAERLKGVDSTLKIQPAELGDSAVYLCASSFAPGLAGGGSYEQYFGPGTRLTVT.

This rearrangement joins TRBV28 to TRBJ1-5; D perhaps matches TRBD1 (6 bases). The CDR3 extends over 12 amino acids. V lost 5 bases and J 11 bases, leaving 13 bases between the germline ends. Germline-derived CDR1 and CDR2 are MDHEN and SYDVKM. CDR3 in amino acids: CASSPDRWSQHF. CDR3 sequence (DNA): TGTGCCAGCAGTCCAGACAGGTGGTCCCAGCATTTT.

This clonotype was detected many times. This chain uses TRBV11-1 with TRBJ1-4; 9 bases are shared with TRBD1. CDR1 and CDR2 from the germline V gene are SGHAT and FQDESV (reference sequence). CDR3 length: 16 residues. V trimming: 4 bases; J trimming: 1 base; junction bases outside the gene matches: 4. The CDR3 DNA reads TGTGCCAGCAGCTCGGGACAGGGAGGAACTAATGAAAAACTGTTTTTT. Its translation is CASSSGQGGTNEKLFF.

This chain links TRBV4-1 with TRBJ2-7; 7 nucleotides match TRBD2. V lost 6 bases and J lost 5; bases outside the gene matches: 13. In germline, CDR1 is MGHRA, CDR2 YSYEKL. The CDR3 is 15 amino acids. CDR3 region: CASSLRVGGPHEQYF. The CDR3 DNA sequence: TGCGCCAGCAGTCTCCGAGTGGGAGGGCCCCACGAGCAGTACTTC.

This clonotype showed up many times. The gene calls are TRBV6-2 or TRBV6-3 and TRBJ2-3, with 12 bases fitting TRBD2. Germline values: CDR1 MNHEY, CDR2 SVGEGT. J gave up 5 bases and V 11 bases, and 8 bases lay outside the gene matches. CDR3 length: 14 amino acids. DNA for the CDR3: TGTGCCTGCCGACTAGCGGGGGAAGTAGATACGCAGTATTTT. It codes for CACRLAGEVDTQYF.

The chain carries TRBV2 and TRBJ2-2; TRBD1 might be the D (6 bases). Germline CDR1 is SNHLY and CDR2 is FYNNEI. There are 11 residues in the CDR3. The V end lost 3 bases, the J end lost 16 bases, and 12 bases lay between the germline ends. The CDR3 sequence: CASSDPGQPFF. The CDR3 nucleotides are TGTGCCAGCAGTGACCCAGGACAGCCGTTTTTT.

DNA of the CDR3: TGCAGCGTTGAGACAGGCACCGGCTACACCTTC. Protein product: CSVETGTGYTF. The chain combines TRBV29-1 with TRBJ1-2; perhaps TRBD1 as D (6 bases). CDR1 SQVTM and CDR2 ANQGSEA come from the germline V gene. V lost 3 bases, J lost 8 bases, and 10 bases lay in between. The CDR3 contains 11 residues.